The next 20 T cell receptor beta chains were all read from a single sample in a study of identical twins. MiXCR was run by TCRdb on the 5' RACE reads, yielding one entry per CDR3 protein. The sample shows 400,000 to 550,000 distinct CDR3 sequences, roughly 24% of them seen only once. The sample also formed part of further work on T cells expressing NK-cell markers.

Sequencing used CD4+ T cells sorted from blood. The receptors originated from a young woman in good health.

The chain combines TRBV5-1 with TRBJ2-1; D is perhaps TRBD1 (5 bases). CDR1 is SGHRS, CDR2 YFSETQ, per germline. The V gene lost 0 bases and the J gene lost 10 bases, with 14 bases spanning the gap. This CDR3 has 14 amino acids. CDR3 region: CASSLVGHQKEQFF. CDR3 in DNA: TGCGCCAGCAGCTTGGTAGGACACCAAAAGGAGCAGTTCTTC.

V gene TRBV4-3 combines with J gene TRBJ2-1, with D tentatively TRBD2 (6 bases). V lost 0 bases to trimming and J lost 7 bases, with 19 bases between them. Germline assignment: CDR1 LGHNA and CDR2 YSLEER. The CDR3 covers 17 residues. CDR3 residues: CASSQDGAPGGRNEQFF. As DNA, the CDR3 is TGCGCCAGCAGCCAAGACGGGGCGCCTGGTGGGAGGAATGAGCAGTTCTTC.

The CDR3 is CASRQGETQYF. CDR3 in DNA: TGTGCCAGCAGGCAGGGGGAGACCCAGTACTTC. This chain uses TRBV6-1 with TRBJ2-5; D might be TRBD1 (6 bases). Germline V lookup: CDR1 MNHNS, CDR2 SASEGT. CDR3 length: 11 amino acids. Trimming took off 6 bases at V and 5 bases at J, with 7 bases between the two ends.

This clonotype appeared a few times. V is TRBV7-6 and J is TRBJ2-1; 8 bases align to TRBD2. The J segment lost 4 bases and the V segment lost 5 bases, leaving 13 bases of the junction unmatched. The length of the CDR3 is 17 residues. The germline gives CDR1 SGHVS, CDR2 FNYEAQ. DNA of the CDR3: TGTGCCAGCAGCCCTTTCGCGACTAGCGTGAGATACAATGAGCAGTTCTTC. Amino acids: CASSPFATSVRYNEQFF.

This clonotype was detected a few times. The chain recombines TRBV18 with TRBJ2-5, with D uncertain. CDR3 length equals 13 residues. The ends were cut back, 3 bases at V and 2 bases at J, with 7 bases in the middle. CDR1 KGHSH and CDR2 LQKENI come from the germline V gene. The CDR3 nucleotides read TGTGCCAGCTCACCCATGCGGCAAGAGACCCAGTACTTC. Encoded protein: CASSPMRQETQYF.

The V gene is TRBV7-8, the J gene TRBJ1-1; 7 bases agree with TRBD1. This CDR3 region has 16 residues. Germline V CDR1 and CDR2: SGHVS, FQNEAQ. V dropped 4 bases and J dropped 5; count of bases not matched to a gene: 13. DNA of the CDR3: TGTGCCAGCAGCTCTAGAGCCGGCACAGGGGATACTGAAGCTTTCTTT. Translation: CASSSRAGTGDTEAFF.

This clonotype was seen a few times. This rearrangement joins TRBV5-5 to TRBJ2-1; 7 positions agree with TRBD2. The trim removed 4 bases at V and 7 bases at J, leaving 8 bases unmatched. This CDR3 has 14 residues. The V gene's germline CDR1 is SGHKS and CDR2 YYEKEE (reference sequence). CDR3 in amino acids: CASSPLGGENEQFF. DNA for the CDR3: TGTGCCAGCAGCCCGTTGGGGGGGGAGAATGAGCAGTTCTTC.

This clonotype was detected a few times. The chain combines TRBV6-2 or TRBV6-3 with TRBJ2-1; 12 nucleotides align to TRBD2. V lost 2 bases, J lost 5 bases, and 7 bases stayed unmatched. CDR1 MNHEY and CDR2 SVGEGT come from the germline V gene. CDR3 size: 17 residues. This chain's CDR3 is CASSYPASGRAHNEQFF. The CDR3 nucleotides are TGTGCCAGCAGTTACCCCGCTAGCGGGAGGGCGCACAATGAGCAGTTCTTC.

A few counts support this clonotype. As DNA, the CDR3 is TGTGCCAGCAGTTACCTTCCCCCGGGGGGGGGCTATGGCTACACCTTC. Translation: CASSYLPPGGGYGYTF. The chain combines TRBV6-5 with TRBJ1-2, with a weak D call TRBD1 (5 bases). The CDR3 covers 16 residues. Germline-derived CDR1 and CDR2 are MNHEY and SVGAGI. V was shortened by 2 bases and J by 4 bases, with 17 bases between the two germline ends.

V gene TRBV2 combines with J gene TRBJ1-6, with unresolved D. V shed 3 bases and J shed 12 bases, with 9 bases lying between them. The germline V gene has CDR1 SNHLY and CDR2 FYNNEI. The CDR3 contains 12 residues. CDR3 loop: CASSDGYEPLHF. In DNA, the CDR3 is TGTGCCAGCAGTGATGGGTACGAACCCCTCCACTTT.

The table lists this clonotype with a few counts. CDR3 nucleotides: TGTGCCAGCAGCTTAAGTGGGGGGCGGCCCTACAATGAGCAGTTCTTC. Its translation: CASSLSGGRPYNEQFF. V and J are TRBV7-3 and TRBJ2-1; D might be TRBD1 or TRBD2, each matching 6 bases. Trimming left V 1 base short and J 2 bases short, with 12 bases between. CDR1 and CDR2 from the germline V gene are SGHTA and FQGTGA. The CDR3 is made up of 16 amino acids.

The rearrangement uses TRBV9 and TRBJ2-3; 9 nucleotides align to TRBD2. This CDR3 spans 18 amino acids. The V segment lost 3 bases and the J segment 0 bases; nucleotides outside the gene matches: 11. From germline, CDR1 is SGDLS and CDR2 YYNGEE. The CDR3 DNA reads TGTGCCAGCAGCGCCGCCCCGGCTAGCGGGGCGAGCACAGATACGCAGTATTTT. Its translation is CASSAAPASGASTDTQYF.

This clonotype was observed a handful of times. The chain joins TRBV2 to TRBJ1-5; D gene ambiguous. V was pared by 4 bases and J by 3 bases, with 10 bases between. The CDR3 spans 14 residues. Germline V gene lookup returns CDR1 SNHLY and CDR2 FYNNEI. CDR3 sequence: CASSGIVLNQPQHF. The DNA of the CDR3 is TGTGCCAGCAGTGGGATAGTACTCAATCAGCCCCAGCATTTT.

This clonotype was seen a few times. The chain employs TRBV11-2 and TRBJ2-1; 13 bases agree with TRBD2. Germline assignment: CDR1 SGHAT and CDR2 FQNNGV. The CDR3 runs to 14 residues. Germline trimming cut 5 bases from V and 8 bases from J; bases unmatched to any gene: 3. The CDR3 nucleotides are TGTGCCAGCAGCGGACTAGCGGGAGTGGATGAGCAGTTCTTC. It codes for CASSGLAGVDEQFF.

The rearrangement uses TRBV4-3 and TRBJ2-2; possibly TRBD1 or TRBD2 for D (7 bases each). The CDR3 consists of 18 residues. Germline V CDR1 and CDR2: LGHNA, YSLEER. V lost 3 bases to trimming and J lost 4 bases, with 21 bases between them. The CDR3 bases are TGCGCCAGCAGCCACCAATTTACAGGGGAGGGTGGCACCGGGGAGCTGTTTTTT. It specifies CASSHQFTGEGGTGELFF.

This clonotype was found a few times. The V and J genes are TRBV7-7 and TRBJ2-1; TRBD1 aligns across 12 bases. Germline lookup yields CDR1 SSHAT and CDR2 FNYEAQ (reference sequence). CDR3 size: 12 residues. V lost 8 bases to trimming and J lost 8 bases; unmatched junction nucleotides: 1. The CDR3 protein is CASGDRGHEQFF. The CDR3 bases are TGTGCCAGCGGGGACAGGGGGCATGAGCAGTTCTTC.

This clonotype was picked up a small number of times. The CDR3 loop reads CAISGGQYSNQPQHF. The CDR3 bases are TGTGCCATCAGTGGCGGACAGTATAGCAATCAGCCCCAGCATTTT. The rearrangement joins TRBV10-3 to TRBJ1-5; tentative D call: TRBD1 (6 bases). CDR1 is ENHRY, CDR2 SYGVKD, per germline. V was trimmed by 4 bases and J by 0 bases, leaving 10 bases between them. The CDR3 has 15 amino acids.

This clonotype was recorded many times. The chain combines TRBV20-1 with TRBJ2-7; D is unresolved. With 4 bases removed from V and 1 base from J, the gap between germline ends came to 14 bases. This CDR3 region has 14 residues. The germline V gene encodes CDR1 DFQATT and CDR2 SNEGSKA (reference sequence). The CDR3 protein is CSATILRASYEQYF. CDR3 bases: TGCAGTGCTACGATACTAAGAGCGTCCTACGAGCAGTACTTC.

This clonotype has more than one count but fewer than ten. The rearrangement uses TRBV7-9 and TRBJ1-1, with D tentatively TRBD1 (5 bases). This CDR3 is built from 13 residues. Germline CDR1 reads SEHNR; CDR2 reads FQNEAQ (reference sequence). The germline V and J ends were trimmed by 8 bases and 0 bases, with 10 bases remaining between them. The CDR3 DNA reads TGTGCCAGCGCGACAGTTATGAACACTGAAGCTTTCTTT. Residues: CASATVMNTEAFF. The full variable domain, with the rest looked up from reference TRBV7-9 and TRBJ1-1, is DTGVSQNPRHKITKRGQNVTFRCDPISEHNRLYWYRQTLGQGPEFLTYFQNEAQLEKSRLLSDRFSAERPKGSFSTLEIQRTEQGDSAMYLCASATVMNTEAFFGQGTRLTVV.

The chain joins TRBV7-9 to TRBJ2-2, with 8 bases matching TRBD1. This CDR3 is 16 amino acids long. V gave up 3 bases and J gave up 7 bases; unmatched junction bases: 10. The germline gives CDR1 SEHNR, CDR2 FQNEAQ (reference sequence). CDR3 region: CASSFRDRPGHGELFF. CDR3 nucleotides: TGTGCCAGCAGCTTCCGGGACAGGCCGGGCCACGGGGAGCTGTTTTTT. The full variable domain, with the rest looked up from reference TRBV7-9 and TRBJ2-2, is DTGVSQNPRHKITKRGQNVTFRCDPISEHNRLYWYRQTLGQGPEFLTYFQNEAQLEKSRLLSDRFSAERPKGSFSTLEIQRTEQGDSAMYLCASSFRDRPGHGELFFGEGSRLTVL.